Below are 18 T cell receptor beta chains sequenced from a single sample in a study of CD8 T cells in ankylosing spondylitis. TCRdb re-called the 5' RACE reads through MiXCR, storing one row per CDR3 protein. The table has roughly 130,000 distinct CDR3 sequences, 6% to 8.5% seen once. The sequenced material came from blood, either unsorted or a sorted T cell fraction (not recorded which). These receptors all come from a male donor with ankylosing spondylitis or in good health (not recorded which).

This clonotype was counted ten times or more. CDR3 nucleotides: TGTGCCAGCAGTTTACCGGACAGGGGAGCTCCGCAGCCCCAGCATTTT. Translating it yields CASSLPDRGAPQPQHF. The gene calls are TRBV12-3 or TRBV12-4 and TRBJ1-5, with 9 bases aligning to TRBD1. The CDR3 is made up of 16 amino acids. Germline trimming cut 2 bases from V and 7 bases from J; bases unmatched to any gene: 9.

Many counts were recorded for this clonotype. The chain carries TRBV28 and TRBJ2-4, with D perhaps TRBD1 (6 bases). The germline V gene has CDR1 MDHEN and CDR2 SYDVKM. V dropped 6 bases and J dropped 2 bases, with 11 bases sitting between them. There are 14 residues in the CDR3. The CDR3 protein is CASREQGSKNIQYF. In DNA, the CDR3 is TGTGCCAGCAGGGAACAGGGTTCCAAAAACATTCAGTACTTC.

This clonotype was observed many times. The chain carries TRBV7-2 and TRBJ2-3; D is uncertain. The germline V and J ends were trimmed by 7 bases and 2 bases, with 13 bases remaining between them. This CDR3 region has 14 residues. The germline gives CDR1 SGHTA, CDR2 FQGNSA. The CDR3 loop is CASTLGFDTDTQYF. The CDR3 nucleotides are TGTGCCAGCACCCTGGGATTCGACACAGATACGCAGTATTTT. Using reference TRBV7-2 and TRBJ2-3 for the parts outside the CDR3, the full variable domain is GAGVSQSPSNKVTEKGKDVELRCDPISGHTALYWYRQSLGQGLEFLIYFQGNSAPDKSGLPSDRFSAERTGGSVSTLTIQRTQQEDSAVYLCASTLGFDTDTQYFGPGTRLTVL.

This clonotype came up many times. CDR3 sequence reads: CSASRPGLVTGELFF. DNA of the CDR3: TGCAGTGCTAGTAGGCCGGGACTAGTGACCGGGGAGCTGTTTTTT. The rearrangement uses TRBV20-1 and TRBJ2-2, with 8 bases fitting TRBD2. This CDR3 has 15 residues. Germline CDR1 reads DFQATT; CDR2 reads SNEGSKA (reference sequence). Unmatched junction bases numbered 8, after V lost 3 bases and J lost 5 bases.

This clonotype was detected many times. The chain employs TRBV10-3 and TRBJ2-5; D call uncertain. This CDR3 comprises 13 residues. V was clipped by 5 bases and J by 2 bases, with 9 bases between them. Germline V gene lookup returns CDR1 ENHRY and CDR2 SYGVKD. The CDR3 DNA is TGTGCCATCAGTCGACTTGCTCAAGAGACCCAGTACTTC. This sequence encodes CAISRLAQETQYF.

The chain uses TRBV20-1 and TRBJ1-6, with 10 nucleotides matching TRBD1. This CDR3 comprises 14 residues. Germline loops: CDR1 DFQATT, CDR2 SNEGSKA (reference sequence). V lost 6 bases to trimming and J lost 8 bases; unmatched junction nucleotides: 7. The CDR3 loop is CSARQGALDSPLHF. CDR3 nucleotide sequence: TGCAGTGCGAGACAGGGGGCGCTGGATTCACCCCTCCACTTT.

This clonotype occurred many times. This chain uses TRBV12-3 or TRBV12-4 with TRBJ2-3, with D possibly TRBD1 on 6 matching bases. The CDR3 totals 17 residues. V was trimmed by 6 bases and J by 10 bases, leaving 29 bases between them. CDR3: CASSPRTLTGSFMPQYF. The CDR3 DNA reads as TGTGCCAGCAGCCCTCGAACCTTGACAGGAAGTTTTATGCCGCAGTATTTT.

Ten or more counts support this clonotype. This sequence joins TRBV12-3 or TRBV12-4 and TRBJ2-7; no firm D call. The CDR3 is 12 amino acids. Between the trimmed V and J ends, which lost 5 bases and 0 bases, there was a span of 5 bases. The CDR3 region has the DNA TGTGCCAGCAGTACGGACTCCTACGAGCAGTACTTC. It yields the protein CASSTDSYEQYF.

This clonotype has a count of ten or more. The chain employs TRBV20-1 and TRBJ2-1; 9 positions agree with TRBD1. There are 14 residues in the CDR3. Germline CDR1 is DFQATT and CDR2 is SNEGSKA (reference sequence). The V gene end was trimmed by 6 bases and the J gene end by 7 bases; junction bases not matched to a gene: 10. The CDR3 bases are TGCAGTGCAAACGACAGGGGGGGGTCAAATGAGCAGTTCTTC. It translates to CSANDRGGSNEQFF.

This clonotype was observed many times. This chain links TRBV27 with TRBJ1-6; no firm D call. The CDR3 runs to 17 residues. CDR1 and CDR2 from the germline V gene are MNHEY and SMNVEV (reference sequence). V dropped 2 bases and J dropped 0 bases, with 11 bases sitting between them. CDR3 loop: CASSLLGPSSYNSPLHF. The CDR3 nucleotides are TGTGCCAGCAGTTTACTAGGCCCCAGCTCCTATAATTCACCCCTCCACTTT.

Comment on this clonotype: A much larger clone sits a single nucleotide away, making a read error possible. The chain uses TRBV10-3 and TRBJ1-4; no definite D call. Germline-derived CDR1 and CDR2 are ENHRY and SYGVKD. Trimming shortened V by 6 bases and J by 5 bases, and 16 bases separated the two germline ends. This CDR3 is built from 15 residues. The chain's CDR3 is CAIRRDKSDNEKLFF. For the CDR3, the DNA is TGTGCCATCAGGAGAGACAAAAGCGACAATGAAAAACTGTTTTTT.

This clonotype was observed many times. This chain joins TRBV5-1 and TRBJ2-1, with D possibly matching TRBD1 (6 bases). The V gene's germline CDR1 is SGHRS and CDR2 YFSETQ. Trimming stripped 4 bases from V and 7 bases from J, with 9 bases between. There are 12 residues in the CDR3. The CDR3 region is CASSTQGNEQFF. For the CDR3, the DNA is TGCGCCAGCAGCACTCAGGGGAATGAGCAGTTCTTC.

This clonotype was counted many times. The chain links TRBV7-9 to TRBJ2-7; either TRBD1 or TRBD2 may supply D (6 bases each). CDR3 length equals 15 residues. The germline V gene has CDR1 SEHNR and CDR2 FQNEAQ (reference sequence). V was trimmed by 6 bases and J by 5 bases, leaving 20 bases between them. This chain's CDR3 is CASRRGGGFNHEQYF. The CDR3 DNA reads as TGTGCCAGCAGGAGAGGGGGAGGATTTAACCACGAGCAGTACTTC.

V and J are TRBV30 and TRBJ2-1; 14 bases are a match to TRBD2. CDR1 GTSNPN and CDR2 SVGIG come from the germline V gene (reference sequence). J gave up 7 bases and V 0 bases, and 5 bases lay outside the gene matches. The CDR3 extends over 16 amino acids. In DNA, the CDR3 is TGTGCCTGGAGTGTACAGGGACTAGCGGGAGAAAATGAGCAGTTCTTC. Residues: CAWSVQGLAGENEQFF.

In its sample, this clonotype was seen a few times. The chain has TRBV5-5 and TRBJ2-7, with D possibly matching TRBD2 (6 bases). The V gene lost 4 bases and the J gene lost 0 bases, with 14 bases spanning the gap. CDR3 length: 15 amino acids. CDR1 is SGHKS and CDR2 is YYEKEE in the germline V gene (reference sequence). CDR3 sequence (DNA): TGTGCCAGCAGCCTTGCCCCGGGACTCTCCTACGAGCAGTACTTC. This gives the protein CASSLAPGLSYEQYF.

The chain employs TRBV12-3 or TRBV12-4 and TRBJ2-2, with 7 bases identical to TRBD2. Losses at the gene ends were 11 bases for V and 0 bases for J; bases not matched to a gene: 9. The CDR3 has 15 residues. CDR3 DNA: TGTGCCTTCAGTAGTGGGGGGGCGAACACCGGGGAGCTGTTTTTT. Translated: CAFSSGGANTGELFF.

This clonotype was counted at least ten times. This chain links TRBV3-1 with TRBJ2-7; D not resolved. Trimming shortened V by 8 bases and J by 5 bases, and 19 bases separated the two germline ends. Germline CDR1 LGHDT, CDR2 YNNKEL (reference sequence). The CDR3 sequence is 14 residues long. CDR3 loop: CASAPLHHADEQYF. The CDR3 DNA reads TGTGCCAGCGCCCCTCTGCACCATGCAGACGAGCAGTACTTC.

This clonotype was seen many times. V gene TRBV11-2 combines with J gene TRBJ2-2, with 14 bases identical to TRBD2. The J segment lost 5 bases and the V segment lost 5 bases, leaving 10 bases of the junction unmatched. Germline V lookup: CDR1 SGHAT, CDR2 FQNNGV. The CDR3 runs to 18 residues. The CDR3 sequence: CASSRTGLAGARTGELFF. The CDR3 DNA reads as TGTGCCAGCAGCAGGACGGGACTAGCGGGAGCGAGGACCGGGGAGCTGTTTTTT.